These 4 T cell receptor beta chains came from one sample sequenced in a study of T cell repertoires in cytomegalovirus infection. Their antigens are not known. In TCRdb, the reads were re-called with MiXCR into one record per CDR3 protein. The sample carries roughly 920,000 distinct CDR3 sequences, 31% recorded once. The input for sequencing was cultured CD8+ T cells from PBMCs, taken from culture after CMV antigen stimulation. All receptors derive from a human donor in good health (CMV status not recorded). Some clones in this sample may be carry-over from other donors' samples.

Only a few counts were recorded for this clonotype. The V and J genes are TRBV6-2 or TRBV6-3 and TRBJ2-7, with a possible D match to TRBD2 (6 bases). The CDR3 contains 14 residues. With 2 bases removed from V and 2 bases from J, the gap between germline ends came to 10 bases. Germline-derived CDR1 and CDR2 are MNHEY and SVGEGT. The CDR3 DNA sequence: TGTGCCAGCAGTTACCCGGGACTCCCCTACGAGCAGTACGTC. The encoded protein is CASSYPGLPYEQYV.

Concerning this clonotype: A much larger clonotype is one base distant, so this may be a read error. This sequence joins TRBV7-8 and TRBJ1-4; TRBD1 matches 10 bases. The J segment lost 6 bases and the V segment lost 4 bases, leaving 5 bases of the junction unmatched. Per the germline V gene, CDR1 is SGHVS and CDR2 is FQNEAQ. The CDR3 runs to 15 residues. The CDR3 spells CASSSAGTGDEKLFF. CDR3 DNA sequence: TGTGCCAGCAGCTCAGCCGGGACAGGGGATGAAAAACTGTTTTTT.

This clonotype was recorded at least ten times. This chain links TRBV12-3 or TRBV12-4 with TRBJ1-5; the match to TRBD1 covers 7 bases. This CDR3 spans 14 amino acids. With 5 bases clipped from V and 7 bases from J, the junction kept 8 bases outside the gene matches. The CDR3 sequence is CASSIQGPGQPQHF. DNA of the CDR3: TGTGCCAGCAGTATACAGGGGCCAGGGCAGCCCCAGCATTTT.

This clonotype has a handful of counts. CDR3 DNA: TGCGCCAGCAGCCCGCCGGGGACTAGCGGGGCCGAGCAGTACTTC. This sequence encodes CASSPPGTSGAEQYF. V and J are TRBV4-1 and TRBJ2-7, with 13 bases that match TRBD2. This CDR3 contains 15 residues. Germline trimming cut 4 bases from V and 6 bases from J; bases unmatched to any gene: 6. Germline lookup yields CDR1 MGHRA and CDR2 YSYEKL.